This T cell receptor beta chain was recorded in a study of blood T cell repertoires in COVID-19. Study-level information: Collection of acute and convalescent COVID-19 samples took place in the United States, Italy and Spain.

In the source study's methods: Reference gene primers were amplified, and this amplification served to estimate nucleated cell counts. Assay: immunoSEQ multiplex PCR; the TCRdb copy retains only in-frame clones and omits some. That table furnishes V, J and clone size, whereas the DNA furnished D and trimming. The table lists nearly 40,000 clones, over 75% of them singletons, with 9% in the top ten. The CDR3 length is 12 residues. Between the trimmed V and J ends, which lost 3 bases and 1 base, there was a span of 2 bases. There are a few counts of this clone. The specimen sequenced was peripheral blood. The TCR was taken from a woman in her 70s with acute or convalescent COVID-19. V usage is TRBV12-3 or TRBV12-4 and J usage is TRBJ2-3, with D unresolved. The CDR3 reads CASSFGTDTQYF. As DNA, the CDR3 is TGTGCCAGCAGTTTCGGCACAGATACGCAGTATTTT.